This T cell receptor beta chain was found in a study of blood T cell repertoires in COVID-19. Turning to the study itself: Some COVID-19 samples were acute and others convalescent; all came from the United States, Italy and Spain. T cells, B-cell-depleted T cells, or PBMCs supplied cDNA or gDNA.

As handled by the study authors: Reference gene primer amplification yielded estimated nucleated cell counts. The protocol was immunoSEQ multiplex PCR, while the TCRdb copy is restricted to in-frame clones and leaves out a portion. The DNA was the basis for D and trimming; V, J and clone size are from that table. This repertoire shows tens of thousands of clones, under 95% found once; its top ten account for 7.5% to 9%. The TCR was taken from a human donor in a cohort sampled during active COVID-19. The sample consisted of peripheral blood.

In DNA form, the CDR3 reads TGTGCCAGCAGCTTGGCAGGGTCCTACGAGCAGTACTTC. This gives the protein CASSLAGSYEQYF. The chain couples TRBV5-8 to TRBJ2-7, with a possible D match to TRBD1 (5 bases). V shed 0 bases and J shed 1 base, with 5 bases lying between them. Germline CDR1 SGHTS, CDR2 YDEGEE. This CDR3 has 13 residues.